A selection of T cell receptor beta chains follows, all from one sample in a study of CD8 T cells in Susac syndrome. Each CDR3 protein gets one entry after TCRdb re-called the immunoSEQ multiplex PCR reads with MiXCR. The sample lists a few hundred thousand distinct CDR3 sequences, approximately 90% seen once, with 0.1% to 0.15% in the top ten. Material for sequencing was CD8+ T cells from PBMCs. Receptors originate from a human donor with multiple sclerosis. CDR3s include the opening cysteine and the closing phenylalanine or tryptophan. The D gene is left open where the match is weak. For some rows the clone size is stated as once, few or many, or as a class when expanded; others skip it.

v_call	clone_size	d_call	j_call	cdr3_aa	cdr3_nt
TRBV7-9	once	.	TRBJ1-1	CASSLVMNTEAFF	TGTGCCAGCAGCTTAGTCATGAACACTGAAGCTTTCTTT
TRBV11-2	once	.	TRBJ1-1	CAISGMGTEAFF	TGTGCCATTTCAGGGATGGGCACTGAAGCTTTCTTT
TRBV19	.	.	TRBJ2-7	CASRASMSSYEQYF	TGTGCCAGCCGAGCGAGTATGAGCTCCTACGAGCAGTACTTC
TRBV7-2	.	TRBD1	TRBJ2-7	CASSLWGQEYDEQYF	TGTGCCAGCAGCTTATGGGGACAGGAGTACGACGAGCAGTACTTC
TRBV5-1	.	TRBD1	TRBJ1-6	CASSPGQDNSPLHF	TGCGCCAGCAGCCCGGGACAGGATAATTCACCCCTCCACTTT
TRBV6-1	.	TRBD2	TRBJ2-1	CASSSSGTSGRARQFF	TGTGCCAGCAGTAGCTCCGGGACTAGCGGGAGGGCCAGGCAGTTCTTC
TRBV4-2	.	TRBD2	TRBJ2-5	CASSPYTSGLSPRKGSQETQYF	TGTGCCAGCAGCCCGTACACTAGCGGCCTATCTCCCCGAAAGGGCTCCCAAGAGACCCAGTACTTC
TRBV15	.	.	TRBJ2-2	CATSETGRNTGELFF	TGTGCCACCAGCGAGACCGGGAGAAACACCGGGGAGCTGTTTTTT
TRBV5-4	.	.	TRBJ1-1	CASSPMAGNTEAFF	TGTGCCAGCAGCCCCATGGCGGGCAACACTGAAGCTTTCTTT
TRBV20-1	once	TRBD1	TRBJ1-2	CSARDGDRGAVYGYTF	TGCAGTGCTAGGGATGGGGACAGGGGCGCTGTGTATGGCTACACCTTC
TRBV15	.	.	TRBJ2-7	CATSKDGAYEQYF	TGTGCCACCAGCAAGGACGGAGCCTACGAGCAGTACTTC
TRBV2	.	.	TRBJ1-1	CATNFGASEAFF	TGTGCCACCAATTTTGGGGCCTCTGAAGCTTTCTTT
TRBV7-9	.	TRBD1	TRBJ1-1	CASSPRQGKTTEAFF	TGTGCCAGCAGCCCCCGACAGGGGAAGACGACTGAAGCTTTCTTT
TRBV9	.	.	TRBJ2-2	CASSVRLSGVGELFF	TGTGCCAGCAGCGTGCGGTTAAGCGGTGTCGGGGAGCTGTTTTTT
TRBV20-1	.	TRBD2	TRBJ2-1	CSAEGLAGINEQFF	TGCAGTGCAGAGGGACTAGCGGGAATCAATGAACAGTTCTTC
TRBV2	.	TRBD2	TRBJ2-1	CASSGGASYEQFF	TGTGCCAGTAGCGGGGGGGCCAGTTATGAGCAGTTCTTC
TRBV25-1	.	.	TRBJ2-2	CASSDRGLAGTGELFF	TGTGCCAGCAGTGATCGGGGGCTAGCCGGCACCGGGGAGCTGTTTTTT